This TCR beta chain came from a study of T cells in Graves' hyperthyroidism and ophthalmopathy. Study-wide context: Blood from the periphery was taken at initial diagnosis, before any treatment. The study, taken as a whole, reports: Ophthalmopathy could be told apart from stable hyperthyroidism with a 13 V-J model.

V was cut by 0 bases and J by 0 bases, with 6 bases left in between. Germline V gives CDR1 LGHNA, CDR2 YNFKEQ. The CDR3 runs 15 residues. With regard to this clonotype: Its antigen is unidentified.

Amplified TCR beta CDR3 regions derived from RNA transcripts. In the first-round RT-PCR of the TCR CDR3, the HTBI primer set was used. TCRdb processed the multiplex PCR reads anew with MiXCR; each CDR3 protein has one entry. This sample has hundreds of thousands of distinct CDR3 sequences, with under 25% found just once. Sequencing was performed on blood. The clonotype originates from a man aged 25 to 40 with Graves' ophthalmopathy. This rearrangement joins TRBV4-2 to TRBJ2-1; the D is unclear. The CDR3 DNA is TGTGCCAGCAGCCAAGACTGGACCTCCTACAATGAGCAGTTCTTC. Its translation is CASSQDWTSYNEQFF.